The clone carrying this TCR beta chain was seen repeatedly, ten times or more. Its antigen is unknown. Patients who underwent sequencing had shown CD8+CD57+ cell expansion by flow cytometry. Patients had received no therapy at the time of blood sampling. These data are taken from a study of CD8+CD57+ T cells in acquired aplastic anemia. Study as a whole: Roughly 3 ug was the average amount of DNA from sorted CD4+ and CD8+ cells. Study-wide points: Found in both controls and patients were fewer than 35 CD8+ CDR3 sequences.

The CDR3 has 16 residues. In germline, CDR1 is LGHNA, CDR2 YSLEER. V was clipped by 0 bases and J by 4 bases, with 16 bases between them. TCR beta VDJ and CDR3 were profiled, and genomic DNA was the template. TCRdb itself ran the reads through MiXCR, one entry per CDR3 protein. The data contain under 200,000 distinct CDR3 sequences, about 45% of them singletons. The TCR sequence derives from a human donor with aplastic anemia. The rearrangement uses TRBV4-3 and TRBJ2-7; the D gene is possibly TRBD2 (6 bases). Sequenced sample: sorted CD4+, CD8+, or CD8+CD57+ T cells (not recorded which) from PBMCs. In nucleotides, the CDR3 is TGCGCCAGCAGCCAAGATCTGGGGGGTTTGGGGTACGAGCAGTACTTC. Protein sequence: CASSQDLGGLGYEQYF.